The present T cell receptor beta chain was sequenced within a study of blood T cell repertoires in COVID-19. Whole-study context: Acute and convalescent COVID-19 specimens originated in the United States, Italy and Spain.

Germline V gene data show CDR1 as MNHEY and CDR2 as SVGAGI. Trimming cost V 8 bases and J 5 bases, with 12 bases left between them. This CDR3 comprises 12 residues. The method was immunoSEQ multiplex PCR; TCRdb's version includes in-frame clones alone and lacks a portion of them. The profile shows 110,000 to 150,000 clones, approximately 80% of them singletons. Sequenced input: PBMCs or T cells enriched from blood (not recorded which). This chain links TRBV6-5 with TRBJ1-1, with a weak D call TRBD1 (6 bases). The sequence was obtained from a man aged 45-65 years who had recovered from COVID-19. The CDR3 region is CASLQGGTEAFF. CDR3 coding DNA: TGTGCCAGCCTACAGGGCGGGACTGAAGCTTTCTTT.